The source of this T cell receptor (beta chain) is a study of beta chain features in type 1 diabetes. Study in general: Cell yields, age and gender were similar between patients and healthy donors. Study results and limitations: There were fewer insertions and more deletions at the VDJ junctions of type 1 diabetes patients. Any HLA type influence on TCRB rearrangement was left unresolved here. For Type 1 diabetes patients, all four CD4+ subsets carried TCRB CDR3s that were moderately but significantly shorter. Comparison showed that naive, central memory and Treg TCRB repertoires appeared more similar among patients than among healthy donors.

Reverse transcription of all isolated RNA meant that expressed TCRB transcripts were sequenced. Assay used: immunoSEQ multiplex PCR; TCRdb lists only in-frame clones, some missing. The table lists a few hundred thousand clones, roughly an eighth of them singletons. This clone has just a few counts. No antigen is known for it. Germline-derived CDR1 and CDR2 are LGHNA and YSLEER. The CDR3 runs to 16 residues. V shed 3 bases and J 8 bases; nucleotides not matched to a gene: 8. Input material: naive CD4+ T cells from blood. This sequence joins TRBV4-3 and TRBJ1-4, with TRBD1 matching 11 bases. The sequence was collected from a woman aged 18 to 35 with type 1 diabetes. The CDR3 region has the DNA TGCGCCAGCAGCCACCCGGACAGGGGGCGGCGGGAAAAACTGTTTTTT. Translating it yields CASSHPDRGRREKLFF.